This T cell receptor beta chain emerged from a study of control samples from healthy donors and cancer patients (dated by TCRdb to about 2020). V is reduced by 2 bases and J by 2 bases, leaving a spacing of 13 bases between them. The germline V gene (reference sequence) provides CDR1 MNHNY and CDR2 SVGAGI. The CDR3 measures 15 amino acids from cysteine to phenylalanine. The CDR3 DNA has 45 bases and is translated from base 1. This clone was picked up one time. The antigen it binds to is not known. The input lacks base qualities; no much larger clone sits a single base away. The library was produced with the immunoSEQ multiplex PCR assay. Sourced from immuneACCESS, this table was stored by TCRdb with only in-frame sequences that have V and J called. A share of the clones is absent; for the studies checked, an unresolved V gene accounts for under half, and the remainder has no known explanation. Across this sample there are 40,000 to 55,000 clones, with around 70% seen only once. The top ten hold about a sixth of the sample.

Sequencing was done on a sample of formalin-fixed, paraffin-embedded tissue. Recombination linked TRBV6-6 to TRBJ2-7; there is no confident call for the D gene. The sequence was collected from a male donor with melanoma. CDR3 loop: CASSYIANGPYEQYF. The DNA sequence is as follows: TGTGCCAGCAGTTACATAGCAAATGGACCCTACGAGCAGTACTTC.